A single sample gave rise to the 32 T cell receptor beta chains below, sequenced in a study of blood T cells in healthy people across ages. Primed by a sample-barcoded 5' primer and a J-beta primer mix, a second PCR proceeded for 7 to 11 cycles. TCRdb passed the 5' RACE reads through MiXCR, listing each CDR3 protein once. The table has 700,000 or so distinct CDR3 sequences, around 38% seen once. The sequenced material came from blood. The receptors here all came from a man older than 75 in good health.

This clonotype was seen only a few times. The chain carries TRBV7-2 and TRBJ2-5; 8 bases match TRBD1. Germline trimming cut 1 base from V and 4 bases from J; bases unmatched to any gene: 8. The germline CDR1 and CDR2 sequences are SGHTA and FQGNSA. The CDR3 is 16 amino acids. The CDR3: CASSLDGQGAAETQYF. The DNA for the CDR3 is TGTGCCAGCAGCTTAGACGGACAGGGAGCAGCAGAGACCCAGTACTTC.

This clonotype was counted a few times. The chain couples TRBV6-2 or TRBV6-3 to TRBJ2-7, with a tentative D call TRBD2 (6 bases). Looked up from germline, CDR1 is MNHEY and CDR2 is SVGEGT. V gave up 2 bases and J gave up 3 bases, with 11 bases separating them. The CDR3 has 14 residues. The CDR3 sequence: CASSYAGGSYEQYF. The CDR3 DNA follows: TGTGCCAGCAGTTACGCCGGGGGAAGCTACGAGCAGTACTTC.

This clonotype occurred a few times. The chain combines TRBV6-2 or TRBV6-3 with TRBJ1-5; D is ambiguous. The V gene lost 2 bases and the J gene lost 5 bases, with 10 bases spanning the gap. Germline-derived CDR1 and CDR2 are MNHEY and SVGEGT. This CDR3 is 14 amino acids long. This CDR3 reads CASSYLSKDQPQHF. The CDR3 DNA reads TGTGCCAGCAGTTACCTCAGTAAGGATCAGCCCCAGCATTTT.

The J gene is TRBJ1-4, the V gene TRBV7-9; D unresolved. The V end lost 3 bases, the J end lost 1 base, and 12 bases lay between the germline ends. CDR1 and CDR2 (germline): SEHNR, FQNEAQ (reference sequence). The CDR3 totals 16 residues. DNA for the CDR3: TGTGCCAGCAGCTTTCCCCCCGGCAAAACTAATGAAAAACTGTTTTTT. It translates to CASSFPPGKTNEKLFF.

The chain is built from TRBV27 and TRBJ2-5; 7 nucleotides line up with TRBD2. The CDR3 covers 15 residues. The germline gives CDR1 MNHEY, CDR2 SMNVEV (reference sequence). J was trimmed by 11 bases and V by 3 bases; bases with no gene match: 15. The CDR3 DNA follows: TGTGCCAGCAGTTTCCCCTCCCGGGGAGGGGATGAGCAGTACTTC. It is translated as CASSFPSRGGDEQYF.

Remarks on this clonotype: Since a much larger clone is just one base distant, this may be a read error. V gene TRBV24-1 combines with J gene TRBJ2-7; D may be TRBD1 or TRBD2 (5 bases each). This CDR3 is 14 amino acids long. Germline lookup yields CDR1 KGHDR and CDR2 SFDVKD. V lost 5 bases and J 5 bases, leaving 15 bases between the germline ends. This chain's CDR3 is CATSATDGDDEQYF. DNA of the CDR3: TGTGCCACCAGTGCTACGGACGGGGACGACGAGCAGTACTTC.

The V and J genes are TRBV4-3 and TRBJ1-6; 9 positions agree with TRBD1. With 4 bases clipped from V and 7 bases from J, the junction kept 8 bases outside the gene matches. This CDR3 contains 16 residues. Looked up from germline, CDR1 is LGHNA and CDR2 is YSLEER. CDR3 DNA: TGCGCCAGCAGCCGGGGACAGGGAGCGCTAAATTCACCCCTCCACTTT. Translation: CASSRGQGALNSPLHF.

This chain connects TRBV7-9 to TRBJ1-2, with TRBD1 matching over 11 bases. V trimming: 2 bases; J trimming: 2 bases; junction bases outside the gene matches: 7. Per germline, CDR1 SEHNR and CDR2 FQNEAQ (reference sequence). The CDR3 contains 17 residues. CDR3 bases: TGTGCCAGCAGCTTACCCCTGGGACAGGGGGAAAACTATGGCTACACCTTC. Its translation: CASSLPLGQGENYGYTF. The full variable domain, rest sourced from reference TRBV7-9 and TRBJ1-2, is DTGVSQNPRHKITKRGQNVTFRCDPISEHNRLYWYRQTLGQGPEFLTYFQNEAQLEKSRLLSDRFSAERPKGSFSTLEIQRTEQGDSAMYLCASSLPLGQGENYGYTFGSGTRLTVV.

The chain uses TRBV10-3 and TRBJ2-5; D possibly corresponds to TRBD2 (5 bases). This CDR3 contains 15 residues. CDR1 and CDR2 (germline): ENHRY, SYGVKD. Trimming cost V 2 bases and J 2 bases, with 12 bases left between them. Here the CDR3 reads CAISEGSAPQETQYF. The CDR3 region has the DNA TGTGCCATCAGTGAGGGGAGCGCGCCTCAAGAGACCCAGTACTTC.

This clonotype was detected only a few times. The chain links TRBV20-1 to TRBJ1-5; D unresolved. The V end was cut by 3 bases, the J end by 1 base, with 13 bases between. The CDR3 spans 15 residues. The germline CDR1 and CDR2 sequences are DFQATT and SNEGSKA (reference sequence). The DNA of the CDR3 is TGCAGTGCTAGTCGGGGAGGGTCGAGCAATCAGCCCCAGCATTTT. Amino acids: CSASRGGSSNQPQHF.

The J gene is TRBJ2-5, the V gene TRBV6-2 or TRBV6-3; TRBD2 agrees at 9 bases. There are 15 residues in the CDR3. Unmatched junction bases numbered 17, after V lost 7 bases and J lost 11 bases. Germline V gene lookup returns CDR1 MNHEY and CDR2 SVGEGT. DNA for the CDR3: TGTGCCAGCAATAGCGCGGGGGGGGCCTACAATGAGCAGTACTTC. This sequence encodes CASNSAGGAYNEQYF.

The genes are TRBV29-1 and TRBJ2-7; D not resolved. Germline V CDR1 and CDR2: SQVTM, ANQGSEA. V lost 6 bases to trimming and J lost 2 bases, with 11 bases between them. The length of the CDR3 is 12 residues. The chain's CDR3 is CSVELAAYEQYF. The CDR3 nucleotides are TGCAGCGTCGAATTGGCAGCCTACGAGCAGTACTTC.

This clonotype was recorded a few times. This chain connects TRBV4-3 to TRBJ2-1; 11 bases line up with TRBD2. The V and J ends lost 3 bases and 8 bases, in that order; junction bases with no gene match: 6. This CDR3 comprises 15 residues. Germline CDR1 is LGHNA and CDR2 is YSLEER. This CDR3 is CASSQQTSGVYEQFF. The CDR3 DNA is TGCGCCAGCAGCCAGCAGACTAGCGGGGTCTATGAGCAGTTCTTC.

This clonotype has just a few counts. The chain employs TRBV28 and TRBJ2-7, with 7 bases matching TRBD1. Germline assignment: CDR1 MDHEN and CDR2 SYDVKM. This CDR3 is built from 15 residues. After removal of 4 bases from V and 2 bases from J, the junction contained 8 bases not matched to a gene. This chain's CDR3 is CASSSAGDRAYEQYF. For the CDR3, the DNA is TGTGCCAGCAGTTCGGCAGGAGACAGGGCCTACGAGCAGTACTTC.

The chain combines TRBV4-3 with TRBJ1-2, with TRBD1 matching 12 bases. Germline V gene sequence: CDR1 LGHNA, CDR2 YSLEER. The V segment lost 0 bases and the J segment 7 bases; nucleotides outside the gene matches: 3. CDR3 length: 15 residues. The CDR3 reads CASSQEGTGGSGYTF. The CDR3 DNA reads TGCGCCAGCAGCCAAGAAGGGACAGGGGGCTCTGGCTACACCTTC.

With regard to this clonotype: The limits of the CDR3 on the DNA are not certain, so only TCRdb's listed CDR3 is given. CDR3 protein: CASSVAPGAGELFF. The J gene is TRBJ2-1, the V gene TRBV9; the table calls TRBD1, which could not be checked here. Ends included, the CDR3 has 14 residues. Germline V CDR1 and CDR2: SGDLS, YYNGEE.

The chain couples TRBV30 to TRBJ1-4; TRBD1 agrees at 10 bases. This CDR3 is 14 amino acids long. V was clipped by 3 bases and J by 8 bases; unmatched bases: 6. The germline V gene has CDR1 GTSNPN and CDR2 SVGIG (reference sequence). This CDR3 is CAWRRQGAYEKLFF. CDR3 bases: TGTGCCTGGAGGAGACAGGGGGCCTACGAAAAACTGTTTTTT.

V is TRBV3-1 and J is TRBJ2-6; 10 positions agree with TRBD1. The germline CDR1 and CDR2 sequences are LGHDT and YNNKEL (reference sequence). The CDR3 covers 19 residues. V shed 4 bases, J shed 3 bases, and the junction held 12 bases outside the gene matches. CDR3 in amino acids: CASSPIWGQGIHGANVLTF. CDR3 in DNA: TGTGCCAGCAGCCCGATCTGGGGACAGGGGATTCATGGGGCCAACGTCCTGACTTTC.

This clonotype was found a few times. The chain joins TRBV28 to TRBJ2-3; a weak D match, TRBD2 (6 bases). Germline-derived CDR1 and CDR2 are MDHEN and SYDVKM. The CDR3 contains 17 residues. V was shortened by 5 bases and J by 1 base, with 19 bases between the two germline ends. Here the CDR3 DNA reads TGTGCCAGCAGTACCAGGCGGGGAACCTGGGGCACAGATACGCAGTATTTT. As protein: CASSTRRGTWGTDTQYF.

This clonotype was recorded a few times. CDR3 loop: CSARDPGQGKADTQYF. The CDR3 DNA is TGCAGTGCTAGAGATCCCGGACAGGGGAAGGCAGATACGCAGTATTTT. The V gene is TRBV20-1, the J gene TRBJ2-3; 9 nucleotides agree with TRBD1. Losses at the gene ends were 0 bases for V and 4 bases for J; bases not matched to a gene: 8. CDR3 length: 16 residues. Germline CDR1 DFQATT, CDR2 SNEGSKA (reference sequence).

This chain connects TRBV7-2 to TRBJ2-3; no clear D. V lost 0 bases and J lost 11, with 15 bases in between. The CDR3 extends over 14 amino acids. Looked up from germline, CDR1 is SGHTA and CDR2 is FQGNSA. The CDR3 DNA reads TGTGCCAGCAGCTTAGCAGACGCATCGGAGAGGCAGTATTTT. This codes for CASSLADASERQYF.

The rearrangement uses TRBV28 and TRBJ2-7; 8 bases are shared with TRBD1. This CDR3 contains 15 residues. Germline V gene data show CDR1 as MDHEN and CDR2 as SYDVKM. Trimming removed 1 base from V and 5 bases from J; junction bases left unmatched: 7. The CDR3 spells CASSLSETGVHEQYF. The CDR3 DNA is TGTGCCAGCAGTTTATCGGAGACAGGGGTCCACGAGCAGTACTTC.

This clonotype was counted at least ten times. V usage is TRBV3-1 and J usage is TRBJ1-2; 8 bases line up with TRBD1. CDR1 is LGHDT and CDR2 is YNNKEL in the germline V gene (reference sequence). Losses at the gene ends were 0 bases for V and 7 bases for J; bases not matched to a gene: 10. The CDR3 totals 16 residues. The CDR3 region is CASSQDGRGPKGGYTF. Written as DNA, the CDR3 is TGTGCCAGCAGCCAAGATGGCAGGGGGCCTAAGGGTGGCTACACCTTC.

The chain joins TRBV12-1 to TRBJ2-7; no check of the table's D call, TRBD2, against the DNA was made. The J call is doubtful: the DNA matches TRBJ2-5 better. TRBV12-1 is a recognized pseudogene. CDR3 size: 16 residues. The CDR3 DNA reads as TGTGCCAGCAGCTTTGTGGGGACTAGCGGGGAAGAGACCCAGTACTTC. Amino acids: CASSFVGTSGEETQYF.

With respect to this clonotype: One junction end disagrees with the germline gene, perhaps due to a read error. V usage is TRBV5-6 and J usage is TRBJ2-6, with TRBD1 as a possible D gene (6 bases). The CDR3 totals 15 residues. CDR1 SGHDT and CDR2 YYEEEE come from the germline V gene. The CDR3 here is CVSSFRGSGANVLTF. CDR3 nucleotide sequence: TGTGTCAGCAGCTTCAGGGGATCTGGGGCCAACGTCCTGACTTTC. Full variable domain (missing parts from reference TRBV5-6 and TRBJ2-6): DAGVTQSPTHLIKTRGQQVTLRCSPKSGHDTVSWYQQALGQGPQFIFQYYEEEERQRGNFPDRFSGHQFPNYSSELNVNALLLGDSALYLCVSSFRGSGANVLTFGAGSRLTVL.

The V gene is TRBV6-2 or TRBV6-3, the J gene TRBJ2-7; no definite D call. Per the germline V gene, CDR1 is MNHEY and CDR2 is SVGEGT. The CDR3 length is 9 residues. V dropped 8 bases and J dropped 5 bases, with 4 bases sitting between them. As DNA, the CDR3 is TGTGCCAGCGGGCACGAGCAGTACTTC. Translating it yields CASGHEQYF.

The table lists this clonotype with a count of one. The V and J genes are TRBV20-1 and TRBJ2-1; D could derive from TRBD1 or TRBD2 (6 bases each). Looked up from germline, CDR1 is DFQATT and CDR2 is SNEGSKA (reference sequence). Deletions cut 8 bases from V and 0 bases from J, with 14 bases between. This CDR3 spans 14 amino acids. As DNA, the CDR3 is TGCAGTATGAGGGGGGAGAGCTCCTACAATGAGCAGTTCTTC. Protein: CSMRGESSYNEQFF.

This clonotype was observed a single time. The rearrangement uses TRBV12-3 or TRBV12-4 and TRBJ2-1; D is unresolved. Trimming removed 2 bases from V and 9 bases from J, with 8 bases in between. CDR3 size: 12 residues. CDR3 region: CASSLRKVEQFF. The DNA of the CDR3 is TGTGCCAGCAGTTTAAGGAAGGTTGAGCAGTTCTTC.

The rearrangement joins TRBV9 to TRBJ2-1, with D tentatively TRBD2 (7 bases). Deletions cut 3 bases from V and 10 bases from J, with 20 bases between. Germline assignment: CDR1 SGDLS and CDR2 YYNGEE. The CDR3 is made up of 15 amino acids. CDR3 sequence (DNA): TGTGCCAGCAGCGCCAAAACTAGGGGGGGAGTGGAGCAGTTCTTC. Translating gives CASSAKTRGGVEQFF.

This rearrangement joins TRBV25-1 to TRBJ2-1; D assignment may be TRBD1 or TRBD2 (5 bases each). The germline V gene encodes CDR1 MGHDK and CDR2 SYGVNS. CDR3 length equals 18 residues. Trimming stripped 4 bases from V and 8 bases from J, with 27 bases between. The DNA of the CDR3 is TGTGCCAGCAGTGGAGCGAATAAAATCGGGACCGTCTCGTATGAGCAGTTCTTC. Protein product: CASSGANKIGTVSYEQFF.

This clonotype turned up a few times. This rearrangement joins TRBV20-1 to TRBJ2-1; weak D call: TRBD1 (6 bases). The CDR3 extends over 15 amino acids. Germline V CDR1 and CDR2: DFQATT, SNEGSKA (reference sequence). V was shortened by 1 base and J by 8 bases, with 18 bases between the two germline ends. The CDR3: CSARAQGQSGYEQFF. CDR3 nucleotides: TGCAGTGCTAGAGCGCAAGGACAGAGCGGCTATGAGCAGTTCTTC.

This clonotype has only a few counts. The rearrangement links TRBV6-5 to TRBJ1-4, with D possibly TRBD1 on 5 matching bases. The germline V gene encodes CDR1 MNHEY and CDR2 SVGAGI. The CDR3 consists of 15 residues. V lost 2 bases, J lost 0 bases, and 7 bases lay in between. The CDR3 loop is CASSYDSATNEKLFF. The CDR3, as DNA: TGTGCCAGCAGTTACGACAGCGCAACTAATGAAAAACTGTTTTTT.